The 5 T cell receptor beta chains presented below share a single source sample, sequenced in a study of T cells in Graves' hyperthyroidism and ophthalmopathy. The source material, RNA transcripts, was used to amplify TCR beta CDR3 regions. When the TCR CDR3 underwent first-round RT-PCR, the HTBI primer set was used. Using its own MiXCR run on the multiplex PCR reads, TCRdb lists one record per CDR3 protein. The data show some 550,000 distinct CDR3 sequences, roughly 16% seen once. Source material: blood. The receptors come from a middle-aged woman with Graves' ophthalmopathy.

The chain uses TRBV19 and TRBJ2-2, with TRBD1 identical over 8 bases. From germline, CDR1 is LNHDA and CDR2 SQIVND (reference sequence). There are 15 residues in the CDR3. V was pared by 5 bases and J by 5 bases, with 7 bases of the junction left unmatched. The DNA for the CDR3 is TGTGCCAGTAGTGTCCGACAGGGGATAACCGGGGAGCTGTTTTTT. Amino acids: CASSVRQGITGELFF.

V usage is TRBV5-1 and J usage is TRBJ2-3, with TRBD1 matching over 7 bases. J lost 6 bases, V lost 0 bases, and 7 bases had no gene match. This CDR3 spans 15 amino acids. Germline CDR1 SGHRS, CDR2 YFSETQ. CDR3 protein: CASSLGQGSLDTQYF. CDR3 in DNA: TGCGCCAGCAGCTTGGGACAGGGCAGTCTCGATACGCAGTATTTT.

The V call is TRBV5-1, the J call TRBJ2-1, with no clear D. V was shortened by 2 bases and J by 5 bases, with 14 bases between the two germline ends. There are 15 residues in the CDR3. Germline lookup yields CDR1 SGHRS and CDR2 YFSETQ. CDR3 bases: TGCGCCAGCAGCTTCGGAGCGTACTCAGACAATGAGCAGTTCTTC. Translating gives CASSFGAYSDNEQFF.

This clonotype has ten or more counts. The chain carries TRBV7-8 and TRBJ2-3, with 7 positions matching TRBD1. This CDR3 contains 15 residues. Germline V CDR1 and CDR2: SGHVS, FQNEAQ. J was trimmed by 4 bases and V by 5 bases; bases with no gene match: 9. For the CDR3, the DNA is TGTGCCAGCAGCACCAAGAGGACAGGCTCAGATACGCAGTATTTT. It codes for CASSTKRTGSDTQYF.

This clonotype was found many times. The V call is TRBV11-2, the J call TRBJ2-7, with 9 bases fitting TRBD2. V was clipped by 2 bases and J by 0 bases; unmatched bases: 2. CDR1 SGHAT and CDR2 FQNNGV come from the germline V gene. CDR3 length: 15 residues. The DNA for the CDR3 is TGTGCCAGCAGCTTATTAGCGGGGGCCTCCTACGAGCAGTACTTC. It is translated as CASSLLAGASYEQYF.